The 27 T cell receptor beta chains in this list originate from one sample, sequenced in a study of cytomegalovirus exposure and HLA in healthy donors (dated by TCRdb to about 2017). The protocol used for the library was the immunoSEQ multiplex PCR assay. The multiplex PCR relied on a mix of 60 forward primers for TCR Vbeta segments and 13 reverse primers for TCR Jbeta segments. Here the immuneACCESS table is served through TCRdb, limited to in-frame sequences with V and J called. Missing clones are a known gap in these copies; in checked studies unresolved V genes cover under half, and the rest lacks a known reason. The sample table contains 150,000 to 200,000 clones; only one count was recorded for more than 65% of them. Of the sample, 3% to 4.5% is held by the ten largest clones. The sequencing sample was made of PBMCs. The receptor set was obtained from a man aged 50 to 60 in good health and CMV-seronegative.

The genes are TRBV18 and TRBJ2-5; possible D gene TRBD1, 5 bases. Germline V CDR1 and CDR2: KGHSH, LQKENI. The V end lost 8 bases, the J end lost 5 bases, and 15 bases lay between the germline ends. CDR3 length: 13 residues. The CDR3 sequence: CASQPAGRETQYF. The CDR3 DNA sequence: TGTGCCAGCCAACCCGCAGGGCGGGAGACCCAGTACTTC.

In its sample, this clone was seen once. The chain joins TRBV11-2 to TRBJ2-5; D gene uncertain. The CDR3 is 13 residues long. Germline CDR1 SGHAT, CDR2 FQNNGV. The V gene lost 0 bases and the J gene lost 5 bases, with 7 bases spanning the gap. CDR3 protein: CASSLDHGETQYF. The CDR3 nucleotides are TGTGCCAGCAGCTTAGATCACGGGGAGACCCAGTACTTC.

V is TRBV5-1 and J is TRBJ2-2; 9 bases line up with TRBD1. Germline CDR1 is SGHRS and CDR2 is YFSETQ. V dropped 2 bases and J dropped 7; count of bases not matched to a gene: 6. CDR3 length: 15 residues. CDR3 DNA: TGCGCCAGCAGCTTCGGACAGGGGCAGTTCGGGGAGCTGTTTTTT. Its translation is CASSFGQGQFGELFF.

The CDR3, as DNA: TGTGCCAGCAGCTTAGAGCTAGCGGGCTACAATGAGCAGTTCTTC. This sequence encodes CASSLELAGYNEQFF. This chain joins TRBV7-2 and TRBJ2-1; 8 nucleotides line up with TRBD2. V lost 1 base and J lost 3; bases outside the gene matches: 2. CDR1 SGHTA and CDR2 FQGNSA come from the germline V gene. This CDR3 comprises 15 residues.

This chain links TRBV4-1 with TRBJ2-6; no reliable D call. The CDR3 loop spans 15 amino acids. Germline CDR1 is MGHRA and CDR2 is YSYEKL. Deletions cut 1 base from V and 0 bases from J, with 4 bases between. Here the CDR3 reads CASSQGSSGANVLTF. In DNA form, the CDR3 reads TGCGCCAGCAGCCAAGGCAGCTCTGGGGCCAACGTCCTGACTTTC.

Details on this clone: The same CDR3 also results from other DNA sequences found in this sample. The chain combines TRBV5-1 with TRBJ2-2; D gene unclear. Germline CDR1 is SGHRS and CDR2 is YFSETQ. The V and J ends lost 1 base and 8 bases respectively, with 12 bases between them. The CDR3 has 14 residues. The CDR3 DNA reads TGCGCCAGCAGCTTGCCGGAGTTGGTGGGGGAGCTGTTTTTT. Amino acids: CASSLPELVGELFF.

The count of this clone is one. The CDR3 loop is CASSLGRQGERTGELFF. The CDR3 DNA reads TGTGCCAGCAGCTTAGGCAGACAGGGGGAACGCACCGGGGAGCTGTTTTTT. This chain links TRBV7-3 with TRBJ2-2; 9 bases line up with TRBD1. Germline-derived CDR1 and CDR2 are SGHTA and FQGTGA. The CDR3 spans 17 residues. Unmatched junction bases numbered 8, after V lost 2 bases and J lost 4 bases.

This clone has ten or more counts. The chain carries TRBV4-1 and TRBJ2-7; 8 nucleotides line up with TRBD1. The CDR3 has 12 residues. Germline CDR1 is MGHRA and CDR2 is YSYEKL. Trimming took 6 bases from V and 7 from J; bases not matched to a gene: 5. For the CDR3, the DNA is TGCGCCAGCAGAGAGCACAGGGGGGAGCAGTACTTC. Encoded protein: CASREHRGEQYF.

This clone was seen just once. The chain links TRBV5-1 to TRBJ2-7, with a tentative D call TRBD1 (6 bases). The length of the CDR3 is 14 residues. The V and J ends lost 1 base and 7 bases respectively, with 15 bases between them. The germline V gene encodes CDR1 SGHRS and CDR2 YFSETQ. The DNA for the CDR3 is TGCGCCAGCAGCTTGTCCACAGGGATTCGAGAGCAGTACTTC. It specifies CASSLSTGIREQYF.

The V and J genes are TRBV5-6 and TRBJ2-7; TRBD1 aligns across 10 bases. The CDR3 extends over 15 amino acids. V lost 0 bases and J lost 1; bases outside the gene matches: 1. Germline V lookup: CDR1 SGHDT, CDR2 YYEEEE. DNA of the CDR3: TGTGCCAGCAGCTTGGGGACAGGGGGATCCTACGAGCAGTACTTC. Translated, it gives CASSLGTGGSYEQYF.

The V call is TRBV30, the J call TRBJ2-7; D gene uncertain. This CDR3 comprises 11 residues. V was trimmed by 0 bases and J by 6 bases, leaving 6 bases between them. In germline, CDR1 is GTSNPN, CDR2 SVGIG (reference sequence). This CDR3 is CAWSVSREQYF. The CDR3 nucleotides are TGTGCCTGGAGTGTGAGTCGCGAGCAGTACTTC.

CDR3 bases: TGTGCCAGCATGGATTTAGCGTACTCTAGCACAGATACGCAGTATTTT. Residues: CASMDLAYSSTDTQYF. The chain is built from TRBV27 and TRBJ2-3, with a possible D match to TRBD2 (5 bases). Per germline, CDR1 MNHEY and CDR2 SMNVEV (reference sequence). With 7 bases removed from V and 0 bases from J, the gap between germline ends came to 17 bases. CDR3 length equals 16 residues.

Only a few counts were recorded for this clone. The V and J genes are TRBV7-9 and TRBJ2-7; D gene unclear. This CDR3 is built from 12 residues. Germline V CDR1 and CDR2: SEHNR, FQNEAQ (reference sequence). The V and J ends lost 0 bases and 5 bases respectively, with 5 bases between them. This CDR3 is CASSLAPDEQYF. For the CDR3, the DNA is TGTGCCAGCAGCTTAGCGCCGGACGAGCAGTACTTC.

V gene TRBV30 combines with J gene TRBJ1-1; no clear D. V was shortened by 0 bases and J by 4 bases, with 15 bases between the two germline ends. Per germline, CDR1 GTSNPN and CDR2 SVGIG (reference sequence). This CDR3 spans 15 amino acids. The CDR3: CAWSVQRAWSTEAFF. The CDR3, as DNA: TGTGCCTGGAGTGTACAGCGGGCTTGGAGCACTGAAGCTTTCTTT.

This chain uses TRBV13 with TRBJ2-7; TRBD1 is a possible D gene (7 bases). The V gene's germline CDR1 is PRHDT and CDR2 FYEKMQ (reference sequence). Trimming took 5 bases from V and 2 from J, leaving 22 bases between them. This CDR3 is built from 17 residues. CDR3 region: CASSTTGLAGLAYEQYF. The CDR3 DNA sequence: TGTGCCAGCAGCACGACAGGGTTGGCGGGGCTAGCCTACGAGCAGTACTTC. Based on the CDR3 plus reference TRBV13 and TRBJ2-7, the full variable domain is AAGVIQSPRHLIKEKRETATLKCYPIPRHDTVYWYQQGPGQDPQFLISFYEKMQSDKGSIPDRFSAQQFSDYHSELNMSSLELGDSALYFCASSTTGLAGLAYEQYFGPGTRLTVT.

The chain employs TRBV6-6 and TRBJ1-1, with D possibly matching TRBD1 (5 bases). V was trimmed by 0 bases and J by 5 bases, leaving 10 bases between them. The CDR3 totals 14 residues. Germline values: CDR1 MNHNY, CDR2 SVGAGI (reference sequence). In nucleotides, the CDR3 is TGTGCCAGCAGTTACTCACAGGCGGGGACTGAAGCTTTCTTT. This encodes CASSYSQAGTEAFF.

A few counts support this clone. Other DNA sequences of this sample code for an identical CDR3. The chain is built from TRBV4-3 and TRBJ1-4; 8 bases align to TRBD1. Germline values: CDR1 LGHNA, CDR2 YSLEER. This CDR3 spans 13 amino acids. With V trimmed by 4 bases and J by 8 bases, 3 bases remained unmatched. The CDR3 loop is CASSPQGGEKLFF. Here the CDR3 DNA reads TGCGCCAGCAGCCCACAGGGGGGGGAAAAACTGTTTTTT.

CDR3 in DNA: TGTGCCAGTAGTAGCCCGGGGACTTACACAGATACGCAGTATTTT. Translating it yields CASSSPGTYTDTQYF. V usage is TRBV19 and J usage is TRBJ2-3; D might be TRBD2 (6 bases). Looked up from germline, CDR1 is LNHDA and CDR2 is SQIVND (reference sequence). V gave up 4 bases and J gave up 2 bases, with 13 bases separating them. This CDR3 comprises 15 residues.

The chain links TRBV15 to TRBJ2-4; TRBD1 is a possible D gene (6 bases). Germline CDR1 LNHNV, CDR2 YYDKDF (reference sequence). This CDR3 comprises 15 residues. Trimming pared 3 bases from V and 6 bases from J, leaving 15 bases between. CDR3 in amino acids: CATSSIWQGINIQYF. CDR3 DNA: TGTGCCACCAGCAGTATCTGGCAGGGGATAAACATTCAGTACTTC. Looking up the rest from reference TRBV15 and TRBJ2-4 gives the full variable domain: DAMVIQNPRYQVTQFGKPVTLSCSQTLNHNVMYWYQQKSSQAPKLLFHYYDKDFNNEADTPDNFQSRRPNTSFCFLDIRSPGLGDTAMYLCATSSIWQGINIQYFGAGTRLSVL.

The genes are TRBV5-5 and TRBJ1-2, with D unclear. Germline V lookup: CDR1 SGHKS, CDR2 YYEKEE (reference sequence). V lost 6 bases and J lost 4, with 16 bases in between. This CDR3 has 14 amino acids. The CDR3: CASIPRTDFYGYTF. The CDR3 DNA sequence: TGTGCCAGCATCCCTAGGACGGACTTCTATGGCTACACCTTC.

The chain links TRBV19 to TRBJ2-1; 8 bases are a match to TRBD1. Germline trimming cut 7 bases from V and 6 bases from J; bases unmatched to any gene: 8. Germline loops: CDR1 LNHDA, CDR2 SQIVND (reference sequence). The CDR3 is 14 residues long. CDR3 bases: TGTGCCAGTATAACCACAGGGGGTGGCAATGAGCAGTTCTTC. Translation gives CASITTGGGNEQFF.

V and J are TRBV5-8 and TRBJ2-7, with D tentatively TRBD1 (6 bases). The CDR3 covers 15 residues. Trimming pared 0 bases from V and 4 bases from J, leaving 14 bases between. The germline gives CDR1 SGHTS, CDR2 YDEGEE. DNA for the CDR3: TGTGCCAGCAGCTTGGAACCAGGGGCTACATACGAGCAGTACTTC. Its protein is CASSLEPGATYEQYF.

The chain has TRBV7-2 and TRBJ1-5; no clear D gene. CDR1 and CDR2 from the germline V gene are SGHTA and FQGNSA. Trimming took 1 base from V and 0 from J, leaving 7 bases between them. The CDR3 contains 15 residues. Written as DNA, the CDR3 is TGTGCCAGCAGCTTAGGTGTTAGTAGCAATCAGCCCCAGCATTTT. Its protein product is CASSLGVSSNQPQHF.

The chain links TRBV6-5 to TRBJ2-2; tentatively, D is TRBD1 (5 bases). The CDR3 has 15 amino acids. Deletions cut 4 bases from V and 6 bases from J, with 15 bases between. The germline CDR1 and CDR2 sequences are MNHEY and SVGAGI. The CDR3 region has the DNA TGTGCCAGCAGTTTTAACTCAGGGTTGGCCGGGGAGCTGTTTTTT. Encoded protein: CASSFNSGLAGELFF.

The chain joins TRBV19 to TRBJ1-5; TRBD1 aligns across 12 bases. CDR3 length: 15 amino acids. Trimming cost V 5 bases and J 6 bases; bases outside gene matches: 5. The V gene's germline CDR1 is LNHDA and CDR2 SQIVND (reference sequence). CDR3 nucleotide sequence: TGTGCCAGTAGTCCCGGGACAGGGGGCGGTCAGCCCCAGCATTTT. Encoded protein: CASSPGTGGGQPQHF.

This clone has only one observation. V gene TRBV7-2 combines with J gene TRBJ2-3, with D possibly matching TRBD2 (6 bases). Trimming shortened V by 5 bases and J by 3 bases, and 15 bases separated the two germline ends. The V gene's germline CDR1 is SGHTA and CDR2 FQGNSA. The CDR3 consists of 15 residues. This CDR3 reads CASSPSGVQTDTQYF. CDR3 nucleotide sequence: TGTGCCAGCAGCCCCTCGGGGGTTCAAACAGATACGCAGTATTTT.

This clone came up once. The chain is built from TRBV19 and TRBJ1-2; 8 bases align to TRBD1. This CDR3 is built from 15 residues. CDR1 LNHDA and CDR2 SQIVND come from the germline V gene (reference sequence). J lost 4 bases, V lost 7 bases, and 11 bases had no gene match. In DNA, the CDR3 is TGTGCCAGTATGGACAGGGCAGGGGTAGGCTATGGCTACACCTTC. Amino acids: CASMDRAGVGYGYTF.